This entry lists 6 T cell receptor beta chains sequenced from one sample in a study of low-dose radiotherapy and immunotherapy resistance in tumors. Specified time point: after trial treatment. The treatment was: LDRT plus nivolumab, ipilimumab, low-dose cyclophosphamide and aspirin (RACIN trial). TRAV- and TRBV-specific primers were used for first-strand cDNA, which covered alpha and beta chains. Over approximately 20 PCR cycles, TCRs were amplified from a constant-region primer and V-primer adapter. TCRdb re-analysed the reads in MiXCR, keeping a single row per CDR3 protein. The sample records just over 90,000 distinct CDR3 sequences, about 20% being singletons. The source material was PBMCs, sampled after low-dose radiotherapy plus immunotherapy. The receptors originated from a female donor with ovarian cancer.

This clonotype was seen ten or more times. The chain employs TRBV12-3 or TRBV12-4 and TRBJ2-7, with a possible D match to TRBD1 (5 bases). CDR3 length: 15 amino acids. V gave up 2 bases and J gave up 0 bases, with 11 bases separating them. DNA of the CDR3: TGTGCCAGCAGTTTACCTGGACATAGCTCCTACGAGCAGTACTTC. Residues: CASSLPGHSSYEQYF.

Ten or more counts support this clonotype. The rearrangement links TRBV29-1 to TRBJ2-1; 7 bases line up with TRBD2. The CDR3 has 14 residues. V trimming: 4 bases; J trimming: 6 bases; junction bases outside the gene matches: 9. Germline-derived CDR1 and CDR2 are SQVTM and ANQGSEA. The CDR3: CSVGFQRGPNEQFF. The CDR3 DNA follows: TGCAGCGTTGGCTTCCAGCGGGGCCCCAATGAGCAGTTCTTC.

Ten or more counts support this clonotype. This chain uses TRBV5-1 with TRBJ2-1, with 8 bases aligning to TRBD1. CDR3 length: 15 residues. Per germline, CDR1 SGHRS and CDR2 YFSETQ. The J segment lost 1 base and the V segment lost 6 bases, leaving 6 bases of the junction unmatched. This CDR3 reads CASTRTGSSYNEQFF. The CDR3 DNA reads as TGCGCCAGCACGCGGACAGGGTCATCCTACAATGAGCAGTTCTTC.

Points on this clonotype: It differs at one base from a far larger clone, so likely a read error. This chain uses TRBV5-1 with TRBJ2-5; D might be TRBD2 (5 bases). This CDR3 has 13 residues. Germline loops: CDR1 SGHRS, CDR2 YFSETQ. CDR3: CVSSLTRRETQYF. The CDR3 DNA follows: TGTGTCAGCAGCTTAACCCGGAGGGAGACCCAGTACTTC.

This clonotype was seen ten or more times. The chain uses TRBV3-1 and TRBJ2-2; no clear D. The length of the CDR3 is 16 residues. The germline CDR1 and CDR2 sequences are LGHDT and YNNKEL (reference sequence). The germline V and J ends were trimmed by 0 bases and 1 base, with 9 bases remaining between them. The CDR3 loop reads CASSQDLWLNTGELFF. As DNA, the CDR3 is TGTGCCAGCAGCCAAGATCTTTGGCTGAACACCGGGGAGCTGTTTTTT.

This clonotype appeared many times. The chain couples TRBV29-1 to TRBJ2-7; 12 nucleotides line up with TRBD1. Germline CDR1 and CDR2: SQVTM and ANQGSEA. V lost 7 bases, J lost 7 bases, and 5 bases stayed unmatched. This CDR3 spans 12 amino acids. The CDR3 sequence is CSAGTGGEEQYF. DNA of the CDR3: TGCAGCGCAGGGACAGGGGGCGAGGAGCAGTACTTC.